This T cell receptor (beta chain) was profiled in a study of blood T cell repertoires in COVID-19. This clone was found a few times. The protocol was immunoSEQ multiplex PCR, while the TCRdb copy is restricted to in-frame clones and leaves out a portion. Seen here are about 260,000 clones, 70% to 85% observed once, and the top ten hold under 2%. The sample taken for sequencing was peripheral blood. The clonotype was recovered from a woman at least 80 years old with acute or convalescent COVID-19.

CDR3 loop: CASSFRGGQQETQYF. CDR3 nucleotide sequence: TGTGCCAGCAGCTTTCGGGGGGGCCAACAAGAGACCCAGTACTTC. This chain uses TRBV7-2 with TRBJ2-5; 8 nucleotides agree with TRBD2. J was trimmed by 2 bases and V by 3 bases; bases with no gene match: 5. The CDR3 sequence is 15 residues long. Per the germline V gene, CDR1 is SGHTA and CDR2 is FQGNSA.